This TCR beta chain was observed in a study of CD8 T cells in ankylosing spondylitis. General study points: A subset of motif variants has previously been described in the synovial fluid and blood of reactive arthritis. Clones linked to the disease showed a CD8+ phenotype. They occurred at relatively low frequencies in peripheral blood. Enrichment of disease-linked clones was reportedly significant in matched ankylosing spondylitis synovial fluid.

Generation of TCR beta libraries employed quantitative 5'-RACE incorporating molecular barcodes. MiXCR, run by TCRdb on the 5' RACE reads, gives a single entry per CDR3 protein. The repertoire holds about 27,000 distinct CDR3 sequences, roughly 8.6% seen once, with around 30% in the top ten. The CDR3 is 15 amino acids. V trimming: 3 bases; J trimming: 5 bases; junction bases outside the gene matches: 0. The germline V gene encodes CDR1 LNHNV and CDR2 YYDKDF (reference sequence). On this clonotype itself: What it binds is unknown.

The clonotype was recovered from a male donor with ankylosing spondylitis or in good health (not recorded which). The chain joins TRBV15 to TRBJ2-1; 14 bases line up with TRBD2. Sequencing was carried out using blood. The CDR3 DNA reads as TGTGCCACCAGCAGGGGACTAGCGGGAGACAATGAGCAGTTCTTC. It encodes CATSRGLAGDNEQFF.